This TCR beta chain derives from a study of T cell repertoires in cytomegalovirus infection. TCRdb reprocessed the reads via MiXCR and lists one record per CDR3 protein. The table shows about 55,000 distinct CDR3 sequences, with about 18% occurring only once. About this clonotype itself: Its antigen is undetermined.

The receptor was derived from a human donor in good health (CMV status not recorded). Some clones in this sample may be carry-over from other donors' samples. This specimen was CD8+ T cells from cultured PBMCs, taken from culture after CMV antigen stimulation.

CDR3 sequence: CSAIYSYEQYF. CDR3 nucleotide sequence: TGCAGTGCTATATACTCCTACGAGCAGTACTTC. The V and J genes are TRBV20-1 and TRBJ2-7; D is ambiguous. Trimming stripped 4 bases from V and 0 bases from J, with 4 bases between. The CDR3 consists of 11 residues. CDR1 DFQATT and CDR2 SNEGSKA come from the germline V gene (reference sequence).